This T cell receptor (beta chain) was captured in a study of blood T cell repertoires in COVID-19. As for the study in general: Italy, Spain and the United States were the sources of the convalescent and acute COVID-19 samples. T cells, B-cell-depleted T cells, or PBMCs provided the cDNA or gDNA that served as material.

CDR1 SGHRS and CDR2 YFSETQ come from the germline V gene. This CDR3 is built from 13 residues. V was pared by 2 bases and J by 5 bases, with 3 bases of the junction left unmatched. Original processing methods: Reference gene primer amplification in the assay estimated nucleated cell counts. Profiled with immunoSEQ multiplex PCR; TCRdb holds only in-frame clones, not every one. The V and J calls and the clone size are those of that table, but D and trimming were determined from the DNA. This table has 90,000 to 110,000 clones, 90% appearing once. Sequenced input: peripheral blood. The receptor comes from a human donor in a cohort sampled during active COVID-19. The chain links TRBV5-1 to TRBJ1-1; 7 positions agree with TRBD1. Here the CDR3 DNA reads TGCGCCAGCAGCTTCGACAGGGAAACTGAAGCTTTCTTT. Translation gives CASSFDRETEAFF.